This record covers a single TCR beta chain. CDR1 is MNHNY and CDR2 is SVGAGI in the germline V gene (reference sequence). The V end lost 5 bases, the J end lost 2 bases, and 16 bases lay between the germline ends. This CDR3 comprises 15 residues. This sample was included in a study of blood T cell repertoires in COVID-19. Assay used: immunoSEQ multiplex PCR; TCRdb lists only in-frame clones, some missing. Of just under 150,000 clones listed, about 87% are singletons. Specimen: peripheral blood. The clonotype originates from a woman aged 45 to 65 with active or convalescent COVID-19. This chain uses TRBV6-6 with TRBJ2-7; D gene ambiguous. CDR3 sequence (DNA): TGTGCCAGCAGTCCCCGGTTGGCGGTTACCTACGAGCAGTACTTC. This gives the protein CASSPRLAVTYEQYF.